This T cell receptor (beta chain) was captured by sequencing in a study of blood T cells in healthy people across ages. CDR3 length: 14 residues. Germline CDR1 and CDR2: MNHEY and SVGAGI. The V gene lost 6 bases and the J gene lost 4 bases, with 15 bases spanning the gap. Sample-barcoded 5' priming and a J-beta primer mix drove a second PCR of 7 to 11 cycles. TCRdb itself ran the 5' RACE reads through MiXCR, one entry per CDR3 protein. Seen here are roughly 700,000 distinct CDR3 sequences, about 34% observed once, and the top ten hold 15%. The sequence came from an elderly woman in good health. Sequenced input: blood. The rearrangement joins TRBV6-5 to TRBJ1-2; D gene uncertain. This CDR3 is CASSPRSSPYGYTF. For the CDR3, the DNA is TGTGCCAGCAGCCCCCGAAGCAGCCCCTATGGCTACACCTTC.